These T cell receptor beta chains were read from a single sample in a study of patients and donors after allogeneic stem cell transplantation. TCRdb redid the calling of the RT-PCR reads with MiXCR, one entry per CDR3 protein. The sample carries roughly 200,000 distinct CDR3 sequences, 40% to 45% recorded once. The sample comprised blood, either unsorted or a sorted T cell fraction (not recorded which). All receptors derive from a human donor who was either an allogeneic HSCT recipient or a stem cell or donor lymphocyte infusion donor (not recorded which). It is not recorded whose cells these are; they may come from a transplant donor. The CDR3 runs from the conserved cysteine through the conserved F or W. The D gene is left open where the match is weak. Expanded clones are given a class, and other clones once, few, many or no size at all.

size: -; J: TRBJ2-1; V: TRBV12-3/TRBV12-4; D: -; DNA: TGTGCCAGCAGTTTAGGGTCGGGGGGCAAATCCTACAATGAGCAGTTCTTC; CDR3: CASSLGSGGKSYNEQFF
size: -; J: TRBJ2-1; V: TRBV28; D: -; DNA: TGTGCCAGTCAAAAAGGGGTCTATGAGCAGTTCTTC; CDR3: CASQKGVYEQFF
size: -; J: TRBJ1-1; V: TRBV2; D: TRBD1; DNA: TGTGCCAGTTGGACAGGGCCCCTCACTGAAGCTTTCTTT; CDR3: CASWTGPLTEAFF
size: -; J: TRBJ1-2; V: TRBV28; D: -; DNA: TGTGCCAGCAACCACCTTTCAGAGGACTATGGCTACACCTTC; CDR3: CASNHLSEDYGYTF
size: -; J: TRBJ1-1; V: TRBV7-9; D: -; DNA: TGTGCCAGCAGCTTAAACACCATCGGAGTTATGAACACTGAAGCTTTCTTT; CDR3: CASSLNTIGVMNTEAFF
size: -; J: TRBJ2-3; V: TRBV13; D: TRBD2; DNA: TGTGCCAGCAGCTTATGGAGCGGGAGGGCAGATACGCAGTATTTT; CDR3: CASSLWSGRADTQYF
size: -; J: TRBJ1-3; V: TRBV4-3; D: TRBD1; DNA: TGCGCCAGCAGCCAAGGCGCGCGGACAGGGTTCATCGCCATATATTTT; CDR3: CASSQGARTGFIAIYF
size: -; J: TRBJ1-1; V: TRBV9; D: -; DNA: TGTGCCAGCAGCGTGAAACAGGGACGGGAAACTGAAGCTTTCTTT; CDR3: CASSVKQGRETEAFF
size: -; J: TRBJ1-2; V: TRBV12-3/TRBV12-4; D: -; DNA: TGTGCCAGCAGTTTAGTAGGGTCCGGAGCTAACTATGGCTACACCTTC; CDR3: CASSLVGSGANYGYTF
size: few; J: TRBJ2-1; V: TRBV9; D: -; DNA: TGTGCCAGCAGCGTGGCGGAATCCTACAATGAGCAGTTCTTC; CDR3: CASSVAESYNEQFF
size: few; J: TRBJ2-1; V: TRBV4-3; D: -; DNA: TGCGCCAGCAGCTCCGAGTCGGGGAATGAGCAGTTCTTC; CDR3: CASSSESGNEQFF
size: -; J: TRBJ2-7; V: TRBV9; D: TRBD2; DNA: TGTGCCAGCAGCACAGGGACTAGCGGGAACTTATTCCACGAGCAGTACTTC; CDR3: CASSTGTSGNLFHEQYF
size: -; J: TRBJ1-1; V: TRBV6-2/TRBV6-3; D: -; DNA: TGTGCCAGCAGCCGCCGGGGAGGGGTGCGGAACACTGAAGCTTTCTTT; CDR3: CASSRRGGVRNTEAFF
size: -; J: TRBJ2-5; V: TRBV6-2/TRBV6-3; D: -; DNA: TGTGCCAGCAGTTACTCTGGGACTCCGAGGTACCAGTACTTC; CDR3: CASSYSGTPRYQYF
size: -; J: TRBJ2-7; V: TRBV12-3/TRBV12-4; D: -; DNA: TGTGCCAGCACGGAGACTAGACAAGACTACGAGCAGTACTTC; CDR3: CASTETRQDYEQYF
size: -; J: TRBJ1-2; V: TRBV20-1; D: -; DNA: TGCAGTGCTAGAGATCAACAGGGAGGAGGCTACACCTTC; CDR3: CSARDQQGGGYTF
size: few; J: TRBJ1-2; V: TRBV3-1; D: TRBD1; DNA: TGTGCCAGCAGCCCTGTAGACAGGGTCGGCTACACCTTC; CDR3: CASSPVDRVGYTF
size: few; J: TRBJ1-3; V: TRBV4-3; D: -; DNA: TGCGCCAGCAGCCAAGATAAGGGGGTCCTCTCTGGAAACACCATATATTTT; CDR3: CASSQDKGVLSGNTIYF
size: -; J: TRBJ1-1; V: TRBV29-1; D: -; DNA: TGCAGCGTTGGGCCTCCATCGGTGATCTTT; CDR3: CSVGPPSVIF
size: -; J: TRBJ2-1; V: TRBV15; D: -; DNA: TGTGCCACCAGCGCCTACAGCAATGAGCAGTTCTTC; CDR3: CATSAYSNEQFF
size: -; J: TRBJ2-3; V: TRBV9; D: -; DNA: TGTGCCAGCAGCTCAATCGCAGATACGCAGTATTTT; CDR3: CASSSIADTQYF
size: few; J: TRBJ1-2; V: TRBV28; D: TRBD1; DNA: TGTGCCAGCAGGGGGGACAGGGGGTATTTTGGCTATGGCTACACCTTC; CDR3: CASRGDRGYFGYGYTF
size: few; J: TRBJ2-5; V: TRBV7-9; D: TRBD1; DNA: TGTGCCAGCAGCCGTAGACGGACAGGGAGGAGAGAGACCCAGTACTTC; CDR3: CASSRRRTGRRETQYF
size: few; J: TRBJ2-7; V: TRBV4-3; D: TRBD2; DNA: TGCGCCAGCAGCCAAGAAGGGAGGGGCTACGAGCAGTACTTC; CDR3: CASSQEGRGYEQYF
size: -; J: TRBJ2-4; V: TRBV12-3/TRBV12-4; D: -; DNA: TGTGCCAGCAGCCCGGACGGAGACCCAAGGCACATTCAGTACTTC; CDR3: CASSPDGDPRHIQYF
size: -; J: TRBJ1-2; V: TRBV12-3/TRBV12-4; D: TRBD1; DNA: TGTGCCAGCAGTTTAGTTGGGGGGACAGACCTCTATGGCTACACCTTC; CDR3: CASSLVGGTDLYGYTF
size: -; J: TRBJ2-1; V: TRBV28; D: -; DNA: TGTGCCAGCAGTTTATGGGGGGGCAGTGAGCAGTTCTTC; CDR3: CASSLWGGSEQFF
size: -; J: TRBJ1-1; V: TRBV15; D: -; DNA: TGTGCCACTTCAACAGGGATCCGAGAAGCTTTCTTT; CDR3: CATSTGIREAFF
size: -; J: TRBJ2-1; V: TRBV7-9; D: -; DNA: TGTGCCAGCAGCTTGGGCAGGGGCATAGGGTATGAGCAGTTCTTC; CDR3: CASSLGRGIGYEQFF
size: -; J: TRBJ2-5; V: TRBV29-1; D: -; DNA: TGCAGCGTGTACCCTGGACAGACCTTACAAGAGACCCAGTACTTC; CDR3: CSVYPGQTLQETQYF
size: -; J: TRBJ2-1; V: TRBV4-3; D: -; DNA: TGCGCCAGCAGCCTATTCCCCCCCCCGGGCTCCTACAATGAGCAGTTCTTC; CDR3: CASSLFPPPGSYNEQFF
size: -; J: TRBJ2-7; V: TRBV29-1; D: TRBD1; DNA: TGCAGCGTCCGGGACAGCAGATTTCCTTGGGAGCAGTACTTC; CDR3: CSVRDSRFPWEQYF
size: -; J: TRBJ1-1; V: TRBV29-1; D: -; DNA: TGCAGCGTTGAATTGGGCCACAGGAACACTGAAGCTTTCTTT; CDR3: CSVELGHRNTEAFF
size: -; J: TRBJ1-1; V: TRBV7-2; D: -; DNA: TGTGCCAGCAGCTCGGGTGGCGCAGGGGTAACTGAAGCTTTCTTT; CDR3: CASSSGGAGVTEAFF
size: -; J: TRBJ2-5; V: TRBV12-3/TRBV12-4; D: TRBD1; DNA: TGTGCCAGCAATGCAGGGACAGGGGTTCTCGAGACCCAGTACTTC; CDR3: CASNAGTGVLETQYF
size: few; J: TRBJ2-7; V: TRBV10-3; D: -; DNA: TGTGCCATCAGTGAGAGGCAGCTTTTCCTTTACGAGCAGTACTTC; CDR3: CAISERQLFLYEQYF
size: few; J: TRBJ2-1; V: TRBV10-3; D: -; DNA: TGTGCCATCAGTGAGATGCTCCCTAGGGAGGCCGGGCACAATGAGCAGTTCTTC; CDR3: CAISEMLPREAGHNEQFF
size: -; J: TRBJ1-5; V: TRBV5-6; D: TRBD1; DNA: TGTGCCAGCAGTTCGACAGGGGCCAGGCCCCAGCATTTT; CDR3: CASSSTGARPQHF